This TCR beta chain was captured in a study of cytomegalovirus exposure and HLA in healthy donors. Per the germline V gene, CDR1 is MRHNA and CDR2 is SNTAGT. The CDR3 consists of 14 residues. V lost 10 bases and J lost 3; bases outside the gene matches: 12. Clones were read by immunoSEQ multiplex PCR, and TCRdb kept only the in-frame ones, dropping some. The sample records about 220,000 clones, around nine tenths being singletons. The chain carries TRBV6-4 and TRBJ2-7; TRBD2 agrees at 7 bases. The receptor's source is a woman aged 18-29 years in good health and CMV-seronegative. The source material was PBMCs. In nucleotides, the CDR3 is TGTGCCAACCCATTCGGGGGAGGGGACTACGAGCAGTACTTC. This translates into CANPFGGGDYEQYF.